Below are 30 T cell receptor beta chains sequenced from a single sample in a study of blood T cells in healthy people across ages. Together with a sample-barcoded 5' primer, a J-beta primer mix was included in a second PCR lasting about 7 to 12 cycles. Each CDR3 protein gets one entry after TCRdb re-called the 5' RACE reads with MiXCR. The data hold 850,000 to 950,000 distinct CDR3 sequences, with 29% observed a single time. Sequenced sample: blood. The receptors were gathered from a woman aged 80 or older in good health.

The sample holds many counts of this clonotype. This chain links TRBV7-9 with TRBJ2-7; no clear D gene. V was clipped by 8 bases and J by 0 bases, with 5 bases between them. The germline V gene has CDR1 SEHNR and CDR2 FQNEAQ (reference sequence). The CDR3 is made up of 11 amino acids. The CDR3 reads CASGVSYEQYF. As DNA, the CDR3 is TGTGCCAGCGGGGTCTCCTACGAGCAGTACTTC.

The gene calls are TRBV6-2 or TRBV6-3 and TRBJ2-1; a weak D match, TRBD2 (6 bases). CDR3 length equals 15 residues. Trimming stripped 2 bases from V and 2 bases from J, with 10 bases between. The V gene's germline CDR1 is MNHEY and CDR2 SVGEGT. CDR3 nucleotides: TGTGCCAGCAGTTACGGCGGGATGACCTACAATGAGCAGTTCTTC. Amino acids: CASSYGGMTYNEQFF.

This clonotype was detected ten times or more. The V and J genes are TRBV7-2 and TRBJ1-6; D is uncertain. This CDR3 region has 13 residues. V lost 5 bases and J lost 7, with 9 bases in between. Germline values: CDR1 SGHTA, CDR2 FQGNSA. The CDR3 region has the DNA TGTGCCAGCAGCCCCTTAATAAATTCACCCCTCCACTTT. Residues: CASSPLINSPLHF.

This clonotype has at least ten counts. The V call is TRBV5-5, the J call TRBJ2-6; D remains ambiguous. This CDR3 is built from 15 residues. Germline lookup yields CDR1 SGHKS and CDR2 YYEKEE (reference sequence). With 2 bases removed from V and 0 bases from J, the gap between germline ends came to 6 bases. The CDR3 sequence is CASSLIGSGANVLTF. The CDR3 DNA sequence: TGTGCCAGCAGCTTAATAGGCTCTGGGGCCAACGTCCTGACTTTC.

The table lists this clonotype with many counts. This sequence joins TRBV7-2 and TRBJ1-1; D is unclear. There are 13 residues in the CDR3. Trimming left V 5 bases short and J 0 bases short, with 7 bases between. CDR1 and CDR2 from the germline V gene are SGHTA and FQGNSA. In DNA form, the CDR3 reads TGTGCCAGCAGCGCCCCGATGAACACTGAAGCTTTCTTT. It is translated as CASSAPMNTEAFF.

Many counts were recorded for this clonotype. The rearrangement joins TRBV29-1 to TRBJ1-2; D unresolved. The CDR3 consists of 14 residues. From germline, CDR1 is SQVTM and CDR2 ANQGSEA. The V gene lost 5 bases and the J gene lost 0 bases, with 13 bases spanning the gap. CDR3 nucleotides: TGCAGCGTTACCCTGGGTACAACTAACTATGGCTACACCTTC. Its protein product is CSVTLGTTNYGYTF.

This clonotype was detected ten times or more. V usage is TRBV7-2 and J usage is TRBJ1-6; D call uncertain. In germline, CDR1 is SGHTA, CDR2 FQGNSA. V was cut by 5 bases and J by 5 bases, with 10 bases left in between. This CDR3 is 14 amino acids long. CDR3 coding DNA: TGTGCCAGCAGCCTGCAGGCGAATAATTCACCCCTCCACTTT. Its translation: CASSLQANNSPLHF.

The table lists this clonotype with a few counts. J is TRBJ2-1 and V is TRBV7-2; TRBD2 might be the D (7 bases). TRBJ2-7 matches the DNA end more closely, so the J call is doubtful. Germline V gene sequence: CDR1 SGHTA, CDR2 FQGNSA. This CDR3 is 17 amino acids long. The CDR3 nucleotides are TGTGCCAGCAGCTTAGTAAGCGGCGGGGGCTCCTACAATGAGCAGTACTTC. The encoded protein is CASSLVSGGGSYNEQYF.

This clonotype was seen many times. The chain links TRBV20-1 to TRBJ2-5; 8 bases align to TRBD1. The V and J ends lost 0 bases and 4 bases, in that order; junction bases with no gene match: 7. Germline V gives CDR1 DFQATT, CDR2 SNEGSKA (reference sequence). The CDR3 has 15 amino acids. The CDR3 DNA sequence: TGCAGTGCTAGAGAGCAGGGGGCGTTCGGAGAGACCCAGTACTTC. Protein: CSAREQGAFGETQYF.

Remarks on this clonotype: The junction departs from germline at one end; a sequencing error may be responsible. The rearrangement joins TRBV5-1 to TRBJ1-4; D is uncertain. The CDR3 is 15 residues long. Germline lookup yields CDR1 SGHRS and CDR2 YFSETQ. CDR3 amino acids: CASSLDGFSKEKLFF. CDR3 DNA: TGCGCCAGCAGCTTGGACGGATTCTCTAAAGAAAAACTGTTTTTT.

This clonotype was observed a few times. The rearrangement links TRBV10-3 to TRBJ1-5; 8 nucleotides line up with TRBD1. The CDR3 sequence is 20 residues long. Germline CDR1 is ENHRY and CDR2 is SYGVKD. V shed 2 bases and J 7 bases; nucleotides not matched to a gene: 22. CDR3 bases: TGTGCCATCAGTGAGGGAGGGGTCACCAAGTCAGCCAGGGGGCTCCAGCCCCAGCATTTT. Translation gives CAISEGGVTKSARGLQPQHF.

This clonotype appeared a few times. The CDR3 coding sequence is TGTGCCAGCAGCTTATCCCACGACAGTGGGCGGGAGCAGTTCTTC. Encoded protein: CASSLSHDSGREQFF. The chain combines TRBV11-2 with TRBJ2-1; TRBD1 is a possible D gene (5 bases). The CDR3 consists of 15 residues. V lost 2 bases, J lost 10 bases, and 18 bases lay in between. Germline V CDR1 and CDR2: SGHAT, FQNNGV.

The CDR3 DNA follows: TGTGCCAGCAGCTTCCCCGGGACTCACTACGAGCAGTACTTC. Translating gives CASSFPGTHYEQYF. This chain links TRBV7-8 with TRBJ2-7; TRBD2 is a possible D gene (6 bases). The germline V gene encodes CDR1 SGHVS and CDR2 FQNEAQ. V gave up 3 bases and J gave up 3 bases, with 12 bases separating them. This CDR3 region has 14 residues.

This clonotype was detected only once. This may come from a read error, since a much larger clone is one base off. V usage is TRBV5-1 and J usage is TRBJ2-1; 11 positions match TRBD2. This CDR3 is 16 amino acids long. CDR1 is SGHRS, CDR2 YFSETQ, per germline. CDR3 protein: CAGSLAASGGSNEQFF. In nucleotides, the CDR3 is TGCGCCGGCAGCTTGGCCGCTAGCGGGGGGTCGAATGAGCAGTTCTTC.

This clonotype came up many times. The V gene is TRBV18, the J gene TRBJ2-3, with D possibly being TRBD1 or TRBD2 (5 bases each). V lost 3 bases and J 0 bases, leaving 10 bases between the germline ends. The CDR3 loop spans 15 amino acids. Germline V gene data show CDR1 as KGHSH and CDR2 as LQKENI. CDR3 amino acids: CASSPGTYSTDTQYF. CDR3 nucleotide sequence: TGTGCCAGCTCACCGGGGACCTATAGCACAGATACGCAGTATTTT.

DNA of the CDR3: TGTGCCACCAGCAGCACGGGGGGCGCGAACACCGGGGAGCTGTTTTTT. Translated: CATSSTGGANTGELFF. This rearrangement joins TRBV15 to TRBJ2-2, with D possibly TRBD2 on 7 matching bases. Germline V CDR1 and CDR2: LNHNV, YYDKDF (reference sequence). V was clipped by 3 bases and J by 0 bases, with 11 bases between them. The CDR3 runs 16 residues.

This clonotype was found many times. The J gene is TRBJ2-5, the V gene TRBV12-3 or TRBV12-4; D not certain. V shed 4 bases and J shed 2 bases, with 2 bases lying between them. The CDR3 sequence is 11 residues long. The CDR3 protein is CASSWQETQYF. The CDR3 DNA reads TGTGCCAGCAGTTGGCAAGAGACCCAGTACTTC.

This clonotype has a single count. This chain connects TRBV2 to TRBJ1-3; TRBD1 matches 9 bases. From germline, CDR1 is SNHLY and CDR2 FYNNEI. The V segment lost 8 bases and the J segment 0 bases; nucleotides outside the gene matches: 8. CDR3 length: 16 amino acids. Here the CDR3 DNA reads TGTGCCAGCCGGGGACAGGGCCCCTCCTCTGGAAACACCATATATTTT. This gives the protein CASRGQGPSSGNTIYF.

This clonotype was detected ten times or more. The CDR3 loop reads CAISESSGQTGNYGYTF. The CDR3 DNA reads TGTGCCATCAGTGAGTCGTCGGGTCAAACGGGCAACTATGGCTACACCTTC. This sequence joins TRBV10-3 and TRBJ1-2; D uncertain. Germline CDR1 is ENHRY and CDR2 is SYGVKD. The CDR3 contains 17 residues. V lost 0 bases to trimming and J lost 2 bases, with 16 bases between them.

The rearrangement uses TRBV12-3 or TRBV12-4 and TRBJ2-1; D is possibly TRBD1 or TRBD2 (6 bases each). Between the trimmed V and J ends, which lost 2 bases and 4 bases, there was a span of 12 bases. This CDR3 has 15 residues. CDR3 DNA: TGTGCCAGCAGTTTATCTCGGAGGGGGTACAATGAGCAGTTCTTC. It is translated as CASSLSRRGYNEQFF.

The J gene is TRBJ1-6, the V gene TRBV18, with a weak D call TRBD1 (6 bases). Germline V lookup: CDR1 KGHSH, CDR2 LQKENI. V dropped 1 base and J dropped 0 bases, with 16 bases sitting between them. This CDR3 has 19 residues. CDR3 in DNA: TGTGCCAGCTCACCACTGGGACACTTCCCGGGCTCCTATAATTCACCCCTCCACTTT. It codes for CASSPLGHFPGSYNSPLHF.

Ten or more counts support this clonotype. V and J are TRBV5-6 and TRBJ1-2; 11 nucleotides match TRBD1. CDR3 length: 14 residues. J lost 6 bases, V lost 5 bases, and 6 bases had no gene match. Per the germline V gene, CDR1 is SGHDT and CDR2 is YYEEEE. CDR3 amino acids: CASSSGQGANGYTF. CDR3 nucleotide sequence: TGTGCCAGCAGTAGCGGACAGGGGGCGAATGGCTACACCTTC.

This clonotype appeared a few times. The V and J genes are TRBV5-4 and TRBJ2-5; 9 nucleotides line up with TRBD1. Germline loops: CDR1 SGHNT, CDR2 YYREEE (reference sequence). V lost 0 bases to trimming and J lost 4 bases; unmatched junction nucleotides: 10. The CDR3 spans 17 residues. The CDR3 loop reads CASSLGGQGIRGETQYF. The CDR3 nucleotides read TGTGCCAGCAGCTTGGGTGGACAGGGGATAAGGGGAGAGACCCAGTACTTC.

Details on this clonotype: This clone may be a read error of a much larger clone one base away. The CDR3 spells CAISPGLSGANILTF. The CDR3 DNA is TGTGCCATCAGTCCGGGCCTCTCTGGGGCCAACATCCTGACTTTC. The V and J genes are TRBV10-3 and TRBJ2-6, with a tentative D call TRBD1 (5 bases). CDR1 is ENHRY, CDR2 SYGVKD, per germline. The CDR3 spans 15 residues.

This clonotype was seen repeatedly, ten times or more. The chain carries TRBV29-1 and TRBJ2-2, with 8 bases aligning to TRBD1. Unmatched junction bases numbered 5, after V lost 2 bases and J lost 3 bases. The CDR3 is 15 residues long. Germline CDR1 and CDR2: SQVTM and ANQGSEA. CDR3 in DNA: TGCAGCGTTGAATCAGGGGGCAGCTACACCGGGGAGCTGTTTTTT. Its translation is CSVESGGSYTGELFF.

This clonotype was seen at least ten times. V and J are TRBV7-2 and TRBJ2-5; 7 positions match TRBD2. Germline V gene data show CDR1 as SGHTA and CDR2 as FQGNSA. Trimming at V came to 5 bases and at J to 4 bases, leaving 10 bases not matched to a gene. This CDR3 region has 15 residues. This chain's CDR3 is CASSRKPGGIETQYF. The CDR3 DNA sequence: TGTGCCAGCAGCCGTAAGCCGGGGGGAATAGAGACCCAGTACTTC. Supplemented by reference TRBV7-2 and TRBJ2-5, the full variable domain reads GAGVSQSPSNKVTEKGKDVELRCDPISGHTALYWYRQSLGQGLEFLIYFQGNSAPDKSGLPSDRFSAERTGGSVSTLTIQRTQQEDSAVYLCASSRKPGGIETQYFGPGTRLLVL.

The rearrangement links TRBV7-6 to TRBJ2-2, with 9 bases that match TRBD1. V was pared by 2 bases and J by 7 bases, with 11 bases of the junction left unmatched. This CDR3 contains 17 residues. Germline V gene sequence: CDR1 SGHVS, CDR2 FNYEAQ. CDR3 coding DNA: TGTGCCAGCAGCTTACGACGAACACAGGGGGCAGTCGGGGAGCTGTTTTTT. It specifies CASSLRRTQGAVGELFF.

The chain is built from TRBV7-2 and TRBJ2-3; D is ambiguous. Trimming left V 3 bases short and J 10 bases short, with 11 bases between. There are 12 residues in the CDR3. Germline assignment: CDR1 SGHTA and CDR2 FQGNSA. The CDR3 DNA follows: TGTGCCAGCAGCTTCCCCGCTGCCGCGCAGTATTTT. Protein product: CASSFPAAAQYF. Filled out from reference TRBV7-2 and TRBJ2-3, the complete variable domain reads GAGVSQSPSNKVTEKGKDVELRCDPISGHTALYWYRQSLGQGLEFLIYFQGNSAPDKSGLPSDRFSAERTGGSVSTLTIQRTQQEDSAVYLCASSFPAAAQYFGPGTRLTVL.

Regarding this clonotype: A much more abundant neighbour one base away suggests this may be a read error. The rearrangement joins TRBV7-8 to TRBJ1-5; D is perhaps TRBD1 (5 bases). Deletions cut 5 bases from V and 2 bases from J, with 16 bases between. Germline values: CDR1 SGHVS, CDR2 FQNEAQ. This CDR3 spans 16 amino acids. In DNA, the CDR3 is TGTGCCAGCAGCCTTGGTACAGGCCAAGGCAATCAGCCCCAGCATTTT. It translates to CASSLGTGQGNQPQHF.

This clonotype turned up a few times. The chain carries TRBV7-9 and TRBJ1-1, with D maybe TRBD1 (6 bases). Looked up from germline, CDR1 is SEHNR and CDR2 is FQNEAQ (reference sequence). CDR3 length: 15 residues. V was trimmed by 1 base and J by 4 bases, leaving 13 bases between them. The CDR3 nucleotides read TGTGCCAGCAGCTTAGACCGGGGGGCGGGCACTGAAGCTTTCTTT. Its translation is CASSLDRGAGTEAFF.